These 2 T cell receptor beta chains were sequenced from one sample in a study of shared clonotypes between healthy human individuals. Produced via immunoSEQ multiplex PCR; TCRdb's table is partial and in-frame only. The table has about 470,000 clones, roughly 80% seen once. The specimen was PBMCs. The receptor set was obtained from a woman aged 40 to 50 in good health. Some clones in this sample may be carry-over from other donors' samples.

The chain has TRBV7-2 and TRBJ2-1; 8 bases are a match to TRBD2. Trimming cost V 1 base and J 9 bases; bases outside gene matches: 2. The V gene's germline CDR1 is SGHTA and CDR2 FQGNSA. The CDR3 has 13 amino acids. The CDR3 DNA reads TGTGCCAGCAGCTTAGGCACTAGCGGTGAGCAGTTCTTC. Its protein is CASSLGTSGEQFF.

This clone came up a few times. CDR3: CASSQSGGSYNEQFF. The CDR3 nucleotides are TGTGCCAGCAGCCAATCTGGCGGTTCCTACAATGAGCAGTTCTTC. This chain connects TRBV9 to TRBJ2-1; no definite D call. The CDR3 has 15 residues. CDR1 and CDR2 (germline): SGDLS, YYNGEE. The V end lost 4 bases, the J end lost 1 base, and 12 bases lay between the germline ends.